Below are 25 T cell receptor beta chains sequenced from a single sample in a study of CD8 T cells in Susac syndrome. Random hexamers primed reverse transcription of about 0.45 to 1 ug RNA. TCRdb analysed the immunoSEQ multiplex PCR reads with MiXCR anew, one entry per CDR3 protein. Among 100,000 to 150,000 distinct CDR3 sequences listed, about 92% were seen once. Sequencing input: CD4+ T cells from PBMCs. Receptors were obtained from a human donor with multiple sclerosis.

CDR3 DNA sequence: TGTGCCAGCTCACCAGATCTAGCGGGGGAGACCCAGTACTTC. It encodes CASSPDLAGETQYF. The rearrangement uses TRBV18 and TRBJ2-5, with TRBD2 matching 9 bases. Trimming cost V 2 bases and J 5 bases; bases outside gene matches: 3. CDR1 KGHSH and CDR2 LQKENI come from the germline V gene. The CDR3 is 14 residues long.

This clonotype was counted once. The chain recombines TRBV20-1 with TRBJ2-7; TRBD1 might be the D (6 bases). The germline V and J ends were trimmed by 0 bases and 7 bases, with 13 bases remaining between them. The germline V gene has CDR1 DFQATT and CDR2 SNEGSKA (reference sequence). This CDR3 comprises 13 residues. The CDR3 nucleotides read TGCAGTGCTAGAGAACAGGGTTTAGAAGAGCAGTACTTC. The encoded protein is CSAREQGLEEQYF.

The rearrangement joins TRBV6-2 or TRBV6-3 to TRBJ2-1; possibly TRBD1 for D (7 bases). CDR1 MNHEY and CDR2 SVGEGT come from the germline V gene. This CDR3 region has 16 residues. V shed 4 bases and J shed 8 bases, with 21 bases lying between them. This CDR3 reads CASSSPGGKRTYEQFF. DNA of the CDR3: TGTGCCAGCAGTTCTCCAGGGGGGAAAAGGACATATGAGCAGTTCTTC.

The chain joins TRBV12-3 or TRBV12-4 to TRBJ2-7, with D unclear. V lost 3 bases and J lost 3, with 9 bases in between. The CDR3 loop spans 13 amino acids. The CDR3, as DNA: TGTGCCAGCAGTTTGGGCGGAAACTACGAGCAGTACTTC. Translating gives CASSLGGNYEQYF.

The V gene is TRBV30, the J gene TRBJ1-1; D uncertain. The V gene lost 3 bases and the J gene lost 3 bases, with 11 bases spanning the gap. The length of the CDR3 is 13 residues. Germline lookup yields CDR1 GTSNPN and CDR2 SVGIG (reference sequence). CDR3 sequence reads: CAWRRLEDTEAFF. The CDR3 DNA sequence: TGTGCCTGGAGGAGGTTGGAGGACACTGAAGCTTTCTTT.

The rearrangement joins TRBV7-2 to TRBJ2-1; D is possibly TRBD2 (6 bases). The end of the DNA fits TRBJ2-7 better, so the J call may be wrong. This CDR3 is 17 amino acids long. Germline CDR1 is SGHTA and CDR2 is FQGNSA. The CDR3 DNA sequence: TGTGCCAGCAGCTTACCCGTTTTGGGGGGTGGAGGCGACGAGCAGTACTTC. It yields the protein CASSLPVLGGGGDEQYF.

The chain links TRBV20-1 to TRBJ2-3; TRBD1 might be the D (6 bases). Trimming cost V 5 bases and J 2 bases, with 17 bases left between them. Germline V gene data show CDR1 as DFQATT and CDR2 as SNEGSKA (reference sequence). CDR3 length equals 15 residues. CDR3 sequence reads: CSASFRDTHTDTQYF. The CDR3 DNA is TGCAGTGCTTCTTTCCGGGACACACACACAGATACGCAGTATTTT.

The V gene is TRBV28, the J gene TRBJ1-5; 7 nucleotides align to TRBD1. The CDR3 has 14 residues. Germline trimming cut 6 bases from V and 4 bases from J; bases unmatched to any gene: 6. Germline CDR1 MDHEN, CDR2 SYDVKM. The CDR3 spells CASSSGQNNQPQHF. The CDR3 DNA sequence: TGTGCCAGCAGCTCGGGACAGAATAATCAGCCCCAGCATTTT.

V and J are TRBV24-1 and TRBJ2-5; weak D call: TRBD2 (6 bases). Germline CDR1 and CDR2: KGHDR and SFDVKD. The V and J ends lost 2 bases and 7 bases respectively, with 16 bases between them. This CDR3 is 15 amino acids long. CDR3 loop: CATSDWRGSNPTQYF. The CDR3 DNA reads TGTGCCACCAGTGATTGGAGGGGTTCAAACCCGACCCAGTACTTC.

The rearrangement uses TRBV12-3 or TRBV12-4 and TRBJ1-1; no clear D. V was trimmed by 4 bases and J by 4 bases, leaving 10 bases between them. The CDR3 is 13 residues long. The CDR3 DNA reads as TGTGCCAGCAGTTCGAGTCGGGCCACTGAAGCTTTCTTT. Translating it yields CASSSSRATEAFF.

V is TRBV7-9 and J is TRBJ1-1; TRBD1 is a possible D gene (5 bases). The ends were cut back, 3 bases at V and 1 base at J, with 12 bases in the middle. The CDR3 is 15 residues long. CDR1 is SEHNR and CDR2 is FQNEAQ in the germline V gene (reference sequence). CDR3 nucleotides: TGTGCCAGCAGCTTGGGCCCGACAGAGAACACTGAAGCTTTCTTT. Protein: CASSLGPTENTEAFF.

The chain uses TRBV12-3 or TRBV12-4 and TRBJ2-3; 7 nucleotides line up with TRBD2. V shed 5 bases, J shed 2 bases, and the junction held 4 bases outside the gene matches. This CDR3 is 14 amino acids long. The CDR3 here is CASSGGGYTDTQYF. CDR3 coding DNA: TGTGCCAGCAGTGGGGGGGGGTACACAGATACGCAGTATTTT.

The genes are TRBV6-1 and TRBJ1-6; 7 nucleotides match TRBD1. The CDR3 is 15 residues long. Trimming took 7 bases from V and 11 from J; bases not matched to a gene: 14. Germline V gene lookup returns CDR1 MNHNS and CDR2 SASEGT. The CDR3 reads CASTFTGTDPPPLHF. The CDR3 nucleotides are TGTGCCAGCACCTTCACCGGGACAGACCCCCCACCCCTCCACTTT.

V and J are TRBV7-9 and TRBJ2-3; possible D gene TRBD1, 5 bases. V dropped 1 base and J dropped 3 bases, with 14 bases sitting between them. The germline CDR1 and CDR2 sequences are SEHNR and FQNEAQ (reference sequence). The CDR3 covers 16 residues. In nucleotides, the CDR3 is TGTGCCAGCAGCTTAGGGGGCGAGGTCTTGACAGATACGCAGTATTTT. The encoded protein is CASSLGGEVLTDTQYF. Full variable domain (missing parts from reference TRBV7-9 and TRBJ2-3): DTGVSQNPRHKITKRGQNVTFRCDPISEHNRLYWYRQTLGQGPEFLTYFQNEAQLEKSRLLSDRFSAERPKGSFSTLEIQRTEQGDSAMYLCASSLGGEVLTDTQYFGPGTRLTVL.

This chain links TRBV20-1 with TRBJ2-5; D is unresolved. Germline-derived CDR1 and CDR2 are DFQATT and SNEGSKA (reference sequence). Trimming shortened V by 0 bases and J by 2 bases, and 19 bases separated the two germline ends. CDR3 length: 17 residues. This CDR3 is CSARDPRRLTLQETQYF. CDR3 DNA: TGCAGTGCTAGAGATCCTCGACGATTAACACTACAAGAGACCCAGTACTTC.

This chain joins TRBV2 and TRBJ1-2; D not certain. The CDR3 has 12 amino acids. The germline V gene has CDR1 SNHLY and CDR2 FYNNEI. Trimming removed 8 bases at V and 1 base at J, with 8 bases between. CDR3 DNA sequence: TGTGCCAGCGAAGAGAGTAACTATGGCTACACCTTC. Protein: CASEESNYGYTF.

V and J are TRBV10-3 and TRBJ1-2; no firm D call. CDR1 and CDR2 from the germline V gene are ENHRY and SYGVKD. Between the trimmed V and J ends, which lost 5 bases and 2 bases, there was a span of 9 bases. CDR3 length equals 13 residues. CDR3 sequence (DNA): TGTGCCATCAGTTTGGAAGAGAACTATGGCTACACCTTC. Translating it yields CAISLEENYGYTF.

The CDR3 sequence is CAWSQGWTEAFF. CDR3 nucleotide sequence: TGTGCCTGGAGTCAAGGGTGGACTGAAGCTTTCTTT. The chain combines TRBV30 with TRBJ1-1; D is ambiguous. Germline V CDR1 and CDR2: GTSNPN, SVGIG (reference sequence). CDR3 length: 12 residues. The germline V and J ends were trimmed by 2 bases and 5 bases, with 9 bases remaining between them.

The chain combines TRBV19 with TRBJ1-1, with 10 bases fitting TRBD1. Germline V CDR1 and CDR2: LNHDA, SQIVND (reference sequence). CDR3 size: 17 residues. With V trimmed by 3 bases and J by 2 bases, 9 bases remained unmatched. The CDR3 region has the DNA TGTGCCAGTAGTATGACAGGGGGCCTGGCTCTAAACACTGAAGCTTTCTTT. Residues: CASSMTGGLALNTEAFF. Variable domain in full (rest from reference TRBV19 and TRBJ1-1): DGGITQSPKYLFRKEGQNVTLSCEQNLNHDAMYWYRQDPGQGLRLIYYSQIVNDFQKGDIAEGYSVSREKKESFPLTVTSAQKNPTAFYLCASSMTGGLALNTEAFFGQGTRLTVV.

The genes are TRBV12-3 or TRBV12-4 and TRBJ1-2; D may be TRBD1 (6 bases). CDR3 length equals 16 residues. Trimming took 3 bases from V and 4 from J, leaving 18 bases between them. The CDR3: CASSFRGQGPIYGYTF. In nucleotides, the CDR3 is TGTGCCAGCAGTTTCCGGGGGCAGGGTCCTATCTATGGCTACACCTTC.

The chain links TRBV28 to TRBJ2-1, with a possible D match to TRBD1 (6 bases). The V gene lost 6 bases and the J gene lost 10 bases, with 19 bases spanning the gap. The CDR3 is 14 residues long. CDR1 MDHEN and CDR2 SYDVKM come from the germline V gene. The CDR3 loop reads CASRSGTKGREQFF. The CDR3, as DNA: TGTGCCAGCAGATCCGGGACAAAGGGCAGGGAGCAGTTCTTC.

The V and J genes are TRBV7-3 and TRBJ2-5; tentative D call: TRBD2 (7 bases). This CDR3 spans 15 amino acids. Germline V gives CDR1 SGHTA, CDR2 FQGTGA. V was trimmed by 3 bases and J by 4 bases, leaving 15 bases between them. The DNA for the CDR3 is TGTGCCAGCAGCTTTGAGGGGGGGCGGGGAGAGACCCAGTACTTC. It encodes CASSFEGGRGETQYF.

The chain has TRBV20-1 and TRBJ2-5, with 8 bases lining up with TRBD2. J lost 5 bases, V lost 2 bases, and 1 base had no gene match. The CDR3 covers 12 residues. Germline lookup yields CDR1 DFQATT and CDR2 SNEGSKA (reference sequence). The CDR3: CSARSSGETQYF. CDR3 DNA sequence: TGCAGTGCTAGATCTAGCGGGGAGACCCAGTACTTC.

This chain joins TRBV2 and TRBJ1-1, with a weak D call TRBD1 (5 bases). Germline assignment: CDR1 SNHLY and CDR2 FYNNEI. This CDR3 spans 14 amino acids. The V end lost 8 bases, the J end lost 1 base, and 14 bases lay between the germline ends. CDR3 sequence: CASPGGIRNTEAFF. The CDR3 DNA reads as TGTGCCAGCCCCGGGGGGATTCGGAACACTGAAGCTTTCTTT. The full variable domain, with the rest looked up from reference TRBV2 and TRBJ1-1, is EPEVTQTPSHQVTQMGQEVILRCVPISNHLYFYWYRQILGQKVEFLVSFYNNEISEKSEIFDDQFSVERPDGSNFTLKIRSTKLEDSAMYFCASPGGIRNTEAFFGQGTRLTVV.

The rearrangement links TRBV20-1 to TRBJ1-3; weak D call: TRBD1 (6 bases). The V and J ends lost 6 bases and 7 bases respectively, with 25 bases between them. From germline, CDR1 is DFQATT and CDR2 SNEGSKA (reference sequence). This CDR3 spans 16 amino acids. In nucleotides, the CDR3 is TGCAGTGCGTCCGGAGGGGGGCCCTACCGCGGGAACACCATATATTTT. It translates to CSASGGGPYRGNTIYF.